Reported below is one TCR beta chain. Its antigen is not identified. The PCR used 60 Vbeta and 13 Jbeta primers. Sequencing used immunoSEQ multiplex PCR; TCRdb keeps in-frame clones, though not all of them. The sample records 100,000 to 150,000 clones, 84% being singletons. This specimen comes from a study of cytomegalovirus exposure and HLA in healthy donors. Study results and caveats: Excluded were some V segments that proved indistinguishable, including TRBV6-2 and TRBV6-3. Cytomegalovirus-associated TCR beta chains were listed, numbering approximately 150. Sequencing probably produced one cluster of sequence variants that were highly shared.

CDR1 is SNHLY, CDR2 FYNNEI, per germline. The CDR3 is 13 amino acids. With 3 bases clipped from V and 4 bases from J, the junction kept 2 bases outside the gene matches. The sequence came from a woman aged 18-29 years in good health and CMV-seropositive. The rearrangement uses TRBV2 and TRBJ1-2; TRBD1 matches at 7 bases. Sequenced material: PBMCs. CDR3 region: CASSETGIYGYTF. The CDR3 coding sequence is TGTGCCAGCAGTGAGACAGGGATCTATGGCTACACCTTC.